This TCR beta chain comes out of a study of a mutant IDH1 vaccine in newly diagnosed glioma. Study context: Treated patients were around 60% male, roughly 40% female, mean age roughly 39 years. Patients were pretreated with radiotherapy, temozolomide, or both, mostly both. Study results and limitations: Detectable vaccine-induced immune responses arose in 93.3% of patients.

Concerning this clone: Antigen: not known.

Only in-frame clones appear in the TCRdb table, and some are missing; sequencing was by immunoSEQ multiplex PCR. The repertoire holds around 54,000 clones, with about nine tenths as singletons. The CDR3 is 16 amino acids. CDR1 is LGHNA, CDR2 YSLEER, per germline. V lost 1 base and J 6 bases, leaving 19 bases between the germline ends. Time point meaning: week 35, safety follow-up. All doses held 300 ug of mutant IDH1 20-mer peptide, with topical imiquimod. Weeks 1, 3, 5, 7, 11, 15, 19 and 23 were when patients received their eight vaccinations. The chain uses TRBV4-3 and TRBJ2-7; D not certain. Sequencing used PBMCs, obtained from a glioma patient whose treatment included an IDH1 peptide vaccine. The source of this sequence is a man in his forties with glioma. This chain's CDR3 is CASSQVMGIPTGEQYF. CDR3 in DNA: TGCGCCAGCAGCCAAGTCATGGGGATCCCGACGGGCGAGCAGTACTTC.